A selection of T cell receptor beta chains follows, all from one sample in a study of blood T cell repertoires in COVID-19. The table came from immunoSEQ multiplex PCR; TCRdb's copy has only in-frame clones and leaves some out. The sample records about 140,000 clones, approximately 79% being singletons. Specimen: PBMCs or T cells enriched from blood (not recorded which). These receptors all come from a woman in her forties or fifties who had recovered from COVID-19. Each CDR3 is given with its conserved first and last residue. Each record gives: clone size, V gene, D gene, J gene, CDR3 DNA, CDR3 protein. The D gene is left open where the match is weak. Clone size is not always given. Where it is, it says once, few, many or a class for expanded clones.

clone_size: .
v_call: TRBV5-4
d_call: TRBD1
j_call: TRBJ1-2
cdr3_nt: TGTGCCAGCAGCTTGGGTGCGGGACAGGGATATGGCTACACCTTC
cdr3_aa: CASSLGAGQGYGYTF

clone_size: .
v_call: TRBV6-5
d_call: .
j_call: TRBJ1-2
cdr3_nt: TGTGGCGGGGGCGAACGGGAGGGCTACACCTTC
cdr3_aa: CGGGEREGYTF

clone_size: medium-sized
v_call: TRBV2
d_call: TRBD1
j_call: TRBJ1-5
cdr3_nt: TGTGCCGGAGGGACAGATAGCAATCAGCCCCAGCATTTT
cdr3_aa: CAGGTDSNQPQHF

clone_size: .
v_call: TRBV7-3
d_call: .
j_call: TRBJ1-1
cdr3_nt: TGTGCCAGCAGCTTAAGTCCGTGGAACACTGAAGCTTTCTTT
cdr3_aa: CASSLSPWNTEAFF

clone_size: .
v_call: TRBV28
d_call: .
j_call: TRBJ1-1
cdr3_nt: TGTGCCAGCAGGCCCTGGGTGGAGGCTGAAGCTTTCTTT
cdr3_aa: CASRPWVEAEAFF

clone_size: .
v_call: TRBV19
d_call: TRBD2
j_call: TRBJ2-7
cdr3_nt: TGTGCCAGTAGTATACGGGAGGGTCCTTCGGAGCAGTACTTC
cdr3_aa: CASSIREGPSEQYF

clone_size: .
v_call: TRBV5-5
d_call: TRBD2
j_call: TRBJ2-2
cdr3_nt: TGTGCCAGCAGCCCTTCTTTCGCGGGAGGTTTCGGCGGGGAGCTGTTTTTT
cdr3_aa: CASSPSFAGGFGGELFF

clone_size: .
v_call: TRBV3-1/TRBV3-2
d_call: TRBD2
j_call: TRBJ2-7
cdr3_nt: TGTGCCAGCAGCCCCGTTGCGGGAGGGACCTACGAGCAGTACTTC
cdr3_aa: CASSPVAGGTYEQYF

clone_size: .
v_call: TRBV28
d_call: TRBD1
j_call: TRBJ1-5
cdr3_nt: TGTGCCAGCAGCCACCGGGACAGGGGGCCCAATCAGCCCCAGCATTTT
cdr3_aa: CASSHRDRGPNQPQHF

clone_size: .
v_call: TRBV27
d_call: TRBD2
j_call: TRBJ2-1
cdr3_nt: TGTGCCAGCAGTCTAGCGGGAGCCTTCGGTGAGCAGTTCTTC
cdr3_aa: CASSLAGAFGEQFF

clone_size: few
v_call: TRBV11-3
d_call: TRBD2
j_call: TRBJ2-3
cdr3_nt: TGTGCCAGCAGCTTCAGAGCGGGGGGAACCACAGATACGCAGTATTTT
cdr3_aa: CASSFRAGGTTDTQYF

clone_size: .
v_call: TRBV11-3
d_call: TRBD1
j_call: TRBJ1-2
cdr3_nt: TGTGCCAGCAGCTTAGGGGACAGGGGTGCCTATGGCTACACCTTC
cdr3_aa: CASSLGDRGAYGYTF

clone_size: .
v_call: TRBV5-6
d_call: TRBD1
j_call: TRBJ2-7
cdr3_nt: TGTGCCAGCAGCTTGATGGGGTGGACAGGACTCTCCTACGAGCAGTACTTC
cdr3_aa: CASSLMGWTGLSYEQYF

clone_size: .
v_call: TRBV18
d_call: .
j_call: TRBJ1-1
cdr3_nt: TGTGCCAGCTCATCTGAACAGATACTGAACACTGAAGCTTTCTTT
cdr3_aa: CASSSEQILNTEAFF

clone_size: .
v_call: TRBV28
d_call: TRBD1
j_call: TRBJ2-7
cdr3_nt: TGTGCCAGCAGTTTCTCGGACAGGCGCTACGAGCAGTACTTC
cdr3_aa: CASSFSDRRYEQYF

clone_size: .
v_call: TRBV24-1
d_call: TRBD1
j_call: TRBJ1-5
cdr3_nt: TGTGCCACCAGTGTCGAGGACAGGGGGCTTACCCAGGGACGTAATCAGCCCCAGCATTTT
cdr3_aa: CATSVEDRGLTQGRNQPQHF

clone_size: .
v_call: TRBV19
d_call: TRBD2
j_call: TRBJ2-1
cdr3_nt: TGTGCCAGTAGTGGAATAGCGGGGGGGGACAATGAGCAGTTCTTC
cdr3_aa: CASSGIAGGDNEQFF

clone_size: .
v_call: TRBV7-2
d_call: TRBD1
j_call: TRBJ1-6
cdr3_nt: TGTGCCAGCAGCCCATCCGGACAGGCTACCTATAATTCACCCCTCCACTTT
cdr3_aa: CASSPSGQATYNSPLHF

clone_size: .
v_call: TRBV27
d_call: .
j_call: TRBJ2-7
cdr3_nt: TGTGCCAGCAGTTTAGGAGTTGGCCCCATCTACGAGCAGTACTTC
cdr3_aa: CASSLGVGPIYEQYF

clone_size: .
v_call: TRBV27
d_call: TRBD2
j_call: TRBJ2-7
cdr3_nt: TGTGCCAGCAGGGATGGGACTAGCGTTACCTACGAGCAGTACTTC
cdr3_aa: CASRDGTSVTYEQYF

clone_size: .
v_call: TRBV20-1
d_call: TRBD1
j_call: TRBJ1-1
cdr3_nt: TGCAGTGCTAGTAGGGCAGGGGGCCTGCGTGGAGCTTTCTTT
cdr3_aa: CSASRAGGLRGAFF

clone_size: once
v_call: TRBV6-5
d_call: .
j_call: TRBJ1-2
cdr3_nt: TGTGCCAGCACCCCCCGCAGGGGCTCGTACTATGGCTACACCTTC
cdr3_aa: CASTPRRGSYYGYTF

clone_size: .
v_call: TRBV5-1
d_call: TRBD1
j_call: TRBJ1-6
cdr3_nt: TGCGCCAGCAGCCTGGGACAGGGGCCTGTGGCCCTCCACTTT
cdr3_aa: CASSLGQGPVALHF

clone_size: .
v_call: TRBV7-3
d_call: TRBD2
j_call: TRBJ2-5
cdr3_nt: TGTGCCAGCAGCTCCAAGACTAGCGAGTCTTCGGAGACCCAGTACTTC
cdr3_aa: CASSSKTSESSETQYF

clone_size: .
v_call: TRBV20-1
d_call: TRBD1
j_call: TRBJ1-5
cdr3_nt: TGCAGTGCTACTGACAGGGGGCAGCAGCCCCAGCATTTT
cdr3_aa: CSATDRGQQPQHF

clone_size: .
v_call: TRBV27
d_call: .
j_call: TRBJ2-3
cdr3_nt: TGTGCCAGCAGGCCATCGCGGGGGCGGGACGGGGAGTTTGTTACGCAGTATTTT
cdr3_aa: CASRPSRGRDGEFVTQYF

clone_size: once
v_call: TRBV10-3
d_call: .
j_call: TRBJ2-7
cdr3_nt: TGTGCCATCAGTGATGGAGGGGGCGCGATCGACGAGCAGTACTTC
cdr3_aa: CAISDGGGAIDEQYF

clone_size: .
v_call: TRBV11-2
d_call: .
j_call: TRBJ2-2
cdr3_nt: TGTGCCAGCAGCCCTAGGGGGACGCGAACGAACACCGGGGAGCTGTTTTTT
cdr3_aa: CASSPRGTRTNTGELFF

clone_size: .
v_call: TRBV6-6
d_call: .
j_call: TRBJ1-2
cdr3_nt: TGTGCCAGCCACTGGGGCAGGGACTATGGCTACACCTTC
cdr3_aa: CASHWGRDYGYTF

clone_size: .
v_call: TRBV5-5
d_call: TRBD2
j_call: TRBJ2-5
cdr3_nt: TGTGCCAGCAGCTTGAACCCAGCGGGAGATGGAGAGACCCAGTACTTC
cdr3_aa: CASSLNPAGDGETQYF

clone_size: .
v_call: TRBV19
d_call: .
j_call: TRBJ2-3
cdr3_nt: TGTGCCAGTAGTATAGTCCACCTGAGCGCAAGCACAGATACGCAGTATTTT
cdr3_aa: CASSIVHLSASTDTQYF

clone_size: .
v_call: TRBV11-3
d_call: TRBD1
j_call: TRBJ1-6
cdr3_nt: TGTGCCAGCAGCTTAGGGACAGGGCGTTCTCCACCCCTCCACTTT
cdr3_aa: CASSLGTGRSPPLHF

clone_size: few
v_call: TRBV11-1
d_call: .
j_call: TRBJ2-7
cdr3_nt: TGTGCCAGCAGCCCCTGGACAGTCTACGAGCAGTACTTC
cdr3_aa: CASSPWTVYEQYF

clone_size: .
v_call: TRBV27
d_call: TRBD2
j_call: TRBJ2-7
cdr3_nt: TGTGCCAGCAGTCGCCTTCCCGGGACTAGCGGGGGGGTCCGAGTCTACGAGCAGTACTTC
cdr3_aa: CASSRLPGTSGGVRVYEQYF

clone_size: .
v_call: TRBV19
d_call: .
j_call: TRBJ1-5
cdr3_nt: TGTGCCAGTGGCCGTGCACAGTATAGCAATCAGCCCCAGCATTTT
cdr3_aa: CASGRAQYSNQPQHF

clone_size: few
v_call: TRBV7-3
d_call: .
j_call: TRBJ2-3
cdr3_nt: TGTGCCAGCAGCCCTTTGGGGAGTACAGATACGCAGTATTTT
cdr3_aa: CASSPLGSTDTQYF

clone_size: .
v_call: TRBV7-6
d_call: .
j_call: TRBJ1-3
cdr3_nt: TGTGCCAGCAGCACGGACACCTCTAATCCTGGAAACACCATATATTTT
cdr3_aa: CASSTDTSNPGNTIYF

clone_size: .
v_call: TRBV7-6
d_call: .
j_call: TRBJ1-3
cdr3_nt: TGTGCCAGCAGCTTAGAGCCGAGAAGCTCTGGAAACACCATATATTTT
cdr3_aa: CASSLEPRSSGNTIYF

clone_size: .
v_call: TRBV11-3
d_call: .
j_call: TRBJ2-6
cdr3_nt: TGTGCCAGCAGCTTAGATAGCTCTGGGGCCAACGTCCTGACTTTC
cdr3_aa: CASSLDSSGANVLTF

clone_size: .
v_call: TRBV2
d_call: TRBD2
j_call: TRBJ2-3
cdr3_nt: TGTGCCAGCAGTACCACTAGCGGGGGTATTACAGATACGCAGTATTTT
cdr3_aa: CASSTTSGGITDTQYF

clone_size: .
v_call: TRBV19
d_call: TRBD2
j_call: TRBJ2-7
cdr3_nt: TGTGCCAGTAGTACGAATCCTCGACTAGCACACGAGCAGTACTTC
cdr3_aa: CASSTNPRLAHEQYF

clone_size: few
v_call: TRBV4-1
d_call: .
j_call: TRBJ1-2
cdr3_nt: TGCGCCAGCAGCTTTAACTGGACAAACTATGGCTACACCTTC
cdr3_aa: CASSFNWTNYGYTF

clone_size: .
v_call: TRBV29-1
d_call: .
j_call: TRBJ1-3
cdr3_nt: TGCAGCGTTGCCAGGGGACGCTCTGGAAACACCATATATTTT
cdr3_aa: CSVARGRSGNTIYF

clone_size: few
v_call: TRBV3-1/TRBV3-2
d_call: .
j_call: TRBJ1-2
cdr3_nt: TGTGCCAGCAGCTCCCCGCCGGGGATGGATGGCTACACCTTC
cdr3_aa: CASSSPPGMDGYTF

clone_size: .
v_call: TRBV5-4
d_call: TRBD2
j_call: TRBJ2-1
cdr3_nt: TGTGCCAGCAGCTTGTCCGCTAGCGGGGGGTGGAATGAGCAGTTCTTC
cdr3_aa: CASSLSASGGWNEQFF

clone_size: .
v_call: TRBV5-1
d_call: .
j_call: TRBJ2-7
cdr3_nt: TGCGCCAGCAGCCCCAGGGGGGACTACGAGCAGTACTTC
cdr3_aa: CASSPRGDYEQYF

clone_size: once
v_call: TRBV7-6
d_call: .
j_call: TRBJ1-1
cdr3_nt: TGTGCCAGCAGCTCCCTGGGGGGGGACACTGAAGCTTTCTTT
cdr3_aa: CASSSLGGDTEAFF

clone_size: .
v_call: TRBV7-9
d_call: TRBD1
j_call: TRBJ1-6
cdr3_nt: TGTGCCAGCAGCCCTGGGGACAGGGTGATGGGGGCACCCCTCCACTTT
cdr3_aa: CASSPGDRVMGAPLHF

clone_size: .
v_call: TRBV2
d_call: .
j_call: TRBJ1-5
cdr3_nt: TGTGCCAGCAGTAGGGGCGGGGGGCAGAGGAATCAGCCCCAGCATTTT
cdr3_aa: CASSRGGGQRNQPQHF

clone_size: .
v_call: TRBV27
d_call: TRBD1
j_call: TRBJ1-4
cdr3_nt: TGTGCCAGCAGTGGGACAGCCACTAATGAAAAACTGTTTTTT
cdr3_aa: CASSGTATNEKLFF

clone_size: .
v_call: TRBV7-9
d_call: .
j_call: TRBJ1-1
cdr3_nt: TGTGCCAGCAGCCCGACGGGCAGGGCGGGAACTGAAGCTTTCTTT
cdr3_aa: CASSPTGRAGTEAFF

clone_size: .
v_call: TRBV7-7
d_call: .
j_call: TRBJ2-5
cdr3_nt: TGTGCTAGCAGCTTAGGTGGGGCTTCGGAAGAGACCCAGTACTTC
cdr3_aa: CASSLGGASEETQYF

clone_size: once
v_call: TRBV6-2/TRBV6-3
d_call: .
j_call: TRBJ2-1
cdr3_nt: TGTGCCAGCAGTTATGTCATCGGAGAAAGCTCCTACAATGAGCAGTTCTTC
cdr3_aa: CASSYVIGESSYNEQFF